This passage covers 18 T cell receptor beta chains from one sample sequenced in a study of shared clonotypes between healthy human individuals. Data came from immunoSEQ multiplex PCR; TCRdb stores just in-frame clones and leaves some out. Of about 2 million clones listed, roughly 94% are singletons. Sequencing was performed on naive CD4+ T cells sorted from blood. Indicated subset: CD45RA+ positively selected. The receptors derive from a man between 18 and 35 years old in good health.

This clone was seen once. The V and J genes are TRBV6-5 and TRBJ1-1; D remains unclear. The V and J ends lost 2 bases and 0 bases respectively, with 7 bases between them. This CDR3 contains 14 residues. CDR1 and CDR2 from the germline V gene are MNHEY and SVGAGI. This CDR3 reads CASSYDTLNTEAFF. CDR3 nucleotides: TGTGCCAGCAGTTACGACACTTTGAACACTGAAGCTTTCTTT.

The chain uses TRBV18 and TRBJ1-4, with D unresolved. The CDR3 is made up of 17 amino acids. V dropped 1 base and J dropped 0 bases, with 12 bases sitting between them. From germline, CDR1 is KGHSH and CDR2 LQKENI. The CDR3 DNA reads TGTGCCAGCTCACCACTTTTTTCGACATCAACTAATGAAAAACTGTTTTTT. Its protein is CASSPLFSTSTNEKLFF.

This chain connects TRBV6-5 to TRBJ1-1, with a tentative D call TRBD1 (5 bases). The CDR3 runs to 14 residues. From germline, CDR1 is MNHEY and CDR2 SVGAGI. V was cut by 6 bases and J by 0 bases, with 11 bases left in between. CDR3 bases: TGTGCCAGCAGGGGACTAGGCATGAACACTGAAGCTTTCTTT. Translated, it gives CASRGLGMNTEAFF.

The rearrangement uses TRBV2 and TRBJ2-1; the D call may be TRBD1 or TRBD2 (5 bases each). The ends were cut back, 3 bases at V and 4 bases at J, with 13 bases in the middle. Germline V gives CDR1 SNHLY, CDR2 FYNNEI. This CDR3 is 15 amino acids long. CDR3 sequence: CASSDGASKYNEQFF. DNA of the CDR3: TGTGCCAGCAGTGATGGGGCTAGCAAGTACAATGAGCAGTTCTTC.

The V and J genes are TRBV11-2 and TRBJ1-2; tentatively, D is TRBD1 (5 bases). CDR1 and CDR2 from the germline V gene are SGHAT and FQNNGV. The CDR3 contains 15 residues. Trimming took off 5 bases at V and 6 bases at J, with 19 bases between the two ends. DNA for the CDR3: TGTGCCAGCAGCGATAGACGCAGGGTCGCAGATGGCTACACCTTC. Protein: CASSDRRRVADGYTF. Using reference TRBV11-2 and TRBJ1-2 for the parts outside the CDR3, the full variable domain is EAGVAQSPRYKIIEKRQSVAFWCNPISGHATLYWYQQILGQGPKLLIQFQNNGVVDDSQLPKDRFSAERLKGVDSTLKIQPAKLEDSAVYLCASSDRRRVADGYTFGSGTRLTVV.

The V call is TRBV5-4, the J call TRBJ1-5, with unresolved D. V was trimmed by 3 bases and J by 4 bases, leaving 8 bases between them. CDR1 is SGHNT, CDR2 YYREEE, per germline (reference sequence). The CDR3 totals 13 residues. CDR3 DNA sequence: TGTGCCAGCAGCTCGGACGTTAATCAGCCCCAGCATTTT. This codes for CASSSDVNQPQHF.

The chain combines TRBV25-1 with TRBJ2-1; 7 positions match TRBD1. Germline trimming cut 1 base from V and 6 bases from J; bases unmatched to any gene: 0. This CDR3 has 13 residues. The germline gives CDR1 MGHDK, CDR2 SYGVNS. This CDR3 reads CASSESGGNEQFF. CDR3 coding DNA: TGTGCCAGCAGTGAATCAGGGGGCAATGAGCAGTTCTTC.

The rearrangement links TRBV5-1 to TRBJ2-3; D call uncertain. The CDR3 contains 13 residues. The germline V gene has CDR1 SGHRS and CDR2 YFSETQ. V lost 5 bases, J lost 4 bases, and 11 bases lay in between. DNA for the CDR3: TGCGCCAGCAGAAACTCGGTCGCAGATACGCAGTATTTT. Translating gives CASRNSVADTQYF.

This rearrangement joins TRBV28 to TRBJ1-2; D is uncertain. The CDR3 sequence is 15 residues long. Germline CDR1 and CDR2: MDHEN and SYDVKM. V was shortened by 5 bases and J by 5 bases, with 18 bases between the two germline ends. The CDR3 nucleotides read TGTGCCAGCAGTACCCCCCGGAAAGGACTATATGGCTACACCTTC. Protein sequence: CASSTPRKGLYGYTF.

The chain couples TRBV2 to TRBJ2-7; TRBD1 or TRBD2 may be the D gene (5 bases each). The CDR3 consists of 14 residues. V was trimmed by 5 bases and J by 1 base, leaving 12 bases between them. Germline CDR1 reads SNHLY; CDR2 reads FYNNEI. Here the CDR3 reads CASSPGTLSYEQYF. The DNA for the CDR3 is TGTGCCAGCAGTCCCGGGACCCTATCCTACGAGCAGTACTTC.

V and J are TRBV25-1 and TRBJ1-4; D gene unclear. Trimming took off 4 bases at V and 0 bases at J, with 15 bases between the two ends. This CDR3 has 17 amino acids. Germline CDR1 MGHDK, CDR2 SYGVNS. CDR3 loop: CASSANGLLSTNEKLFF. The CDR3 DNA reads TGTGCCAGCAGTGCAAACGGGCTCCTTTCAACTAATGAAAAACTGTTTTTT.

About this clone: The sample contains more than one DNA sequence encoding this CDR3. This rearrangement joins TRBV7-2 to TRBJ2-7; the D is unclear. CDR1 and CDR2 (germline): SGHTA, FQGNSA. The CDR3 totals 14 residues. The V end lost 2 bases, the J end lost 2 bases, and 10 bases lay between the germline ends. The CDR3 coding sequence is TGTGCCAGCAGCTTAACCAGGCTTACCTACGAGCAGTACTTC. It encodes CASSLTRLTYEQYF.

The chain carries TRBV28 and TRBJ1-5; D remains unclear. This CDR3 is 15 amino acids long. Germline values: CDR1 MDHEN, CDR2 SYDVKM. Trimming removed 3 bases from V and 0 bases from J, with 9 bases in between. CDR3 region: CASSLRRDSNQPQHF. CDR3 nucleotides: TGTGCCAGCAGTTTGCGGCGGGATAGCAATCAGCCCCAGCATTTT.

The gene calls are TRBV5-4 and TRBJ2-3; D gene ambiguous. The CDR3 is made up of 18 amino acids. CDR1 and CDR2 (germline): SGHNT, YYREEE (reference sequence). The ends were cut back, 6 bases at V and 5 bases at J, with 28 bases in the middle. CDR3 in amino acids: CASTPSLQRGTLLDTQYF. The CDR3 DNA reads TGTGCCAGCACCCCAAGTTTGCAGCGCGGAACCTTGTTAGATACGCAGTATTTT.

The chain employs TRBV11-2 and TRBJ2-7; no definite D call. Trimming pared 6 bases from V and 2 bases from J, leaving 17 bases between. Germline CDR1 reads SGHAT; CDR2 reads FQNNGV. This CDR3 contains 15 residues. The CDR3 coding sequence is TGTGCCAGCAGGAAAGAAGTTTCGGGTACCTACGAGCAGTACTTC. Translated: CASRKEVSGTYEQYF.

The chain carries TRBV5-6 and TRBJ2-4; D perhaps matches TRBD1 (5 bases). The CDR3 loop spans 14 amino acids. V was cut by 4 bases and J by 2 bases, with 10 bases left in between. CDR1 SGHDT and CDR2 YYEEEE come from the germline V gene. CDR3 bases: TGTGCCAGCAGCATCAGGGTGACCAAAAACATTCAGTACTTC. This gives the protein CASSIRVTKNIQYF.

As regards this clone: Other nucleotide sequences in the sample specify the same CDR3. V and J are TRBV5-1 and TRBJ1-3; D may be TRBD1 (5 bases). Germline values: CDR1 SGHRS, CDR2 YFSETQ. The CDR3 length is 14 residues. Trimming cost V 4 bases and J 1 base, with 9 bases left between them. The CDR3 DNA sequence: TGCGCCAGCAGCAGGGGCGAATCTGGAAACACCATATATTTT. This sequence encodes CASSRGESGNTIYF.

CDR3 DNA sequence: TGCGCCAGCAGCGTACAGGGATTTAACACTGAAGCTTTCTTT. This sequence encodes CASSVQGFNTEAFF. The chain couples TRBV10-2 to TRBJ1-1, with D perhaps matching TRBD1 (6 bases). V was clipped by 6 bases and J by 2 bases, with 13 bases between them. The germline V gene encodes CDR1 WSHSY and CDR2 SAAADI. This CDR3 is 14 amino acids long.